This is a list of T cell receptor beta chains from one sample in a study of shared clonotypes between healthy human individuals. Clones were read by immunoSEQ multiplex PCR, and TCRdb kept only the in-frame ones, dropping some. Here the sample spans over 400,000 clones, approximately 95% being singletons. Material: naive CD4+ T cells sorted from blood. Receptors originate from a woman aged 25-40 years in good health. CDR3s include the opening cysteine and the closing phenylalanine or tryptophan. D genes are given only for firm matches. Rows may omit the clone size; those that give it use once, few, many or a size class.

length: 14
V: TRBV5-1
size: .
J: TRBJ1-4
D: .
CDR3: CASSSRDTYEKLFF
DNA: TGCGCCAGCAGCTCCCGGGACACTTATGAAAAACTGTTTTTT

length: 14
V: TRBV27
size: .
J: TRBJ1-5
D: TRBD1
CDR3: CASSLYRGSQPQHF
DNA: TGTGCCAGCAGTTTATACAGGGGGAGTCAGCCCCAGCATTTT

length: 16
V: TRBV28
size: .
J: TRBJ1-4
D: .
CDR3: CASSIPFGATNEKLFF
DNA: TGTGCCAGCAGTATCCCTTTTGGGGCAACTAATGAAAAACTGTTTTTT

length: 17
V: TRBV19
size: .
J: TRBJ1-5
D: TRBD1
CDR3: CASSIGQGRLSNQPQHF
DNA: TGTGCCAGTAGTATAGGACAGGGCAGGTTAAGCAATCAGCCCCAGCATTTT

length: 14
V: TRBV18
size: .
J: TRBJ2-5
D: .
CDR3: CASSPPDLEETQYF
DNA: TGTGCCAGCTCACCACCCGACTTGGAGGAGACCCAGTACTTC

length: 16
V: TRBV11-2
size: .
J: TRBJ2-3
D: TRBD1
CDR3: CASSSTTGKSTDTQYF
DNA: TGTGCCAGCAGCTCGACGACAGGGAAAAGCACAGATACGCAGTATTTT

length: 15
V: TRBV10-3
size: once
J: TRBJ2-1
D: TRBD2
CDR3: CAISESVGGPNEQFF
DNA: TGTGCCATCAGTGAGTCGGTGGGAGGGCCAAATGAGCAGTTCTTC

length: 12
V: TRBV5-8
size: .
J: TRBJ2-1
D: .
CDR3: CASSFGQDEQFF
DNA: TGTGCCAGCAGCTTCGGGCAGGATGAGCAGTTCTTC

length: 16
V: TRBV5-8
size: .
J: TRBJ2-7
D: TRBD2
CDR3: CASSLATSGRSYEQYF
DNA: TGTGCCAGCAGCTTGGCGACTAGCGGGAGATCCTACGAGCAGTACTTC

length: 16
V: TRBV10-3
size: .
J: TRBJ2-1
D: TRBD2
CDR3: CAISERSSGSYNEQFF
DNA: TGTGCCATCAGTGAACGAAGTAGCGGGTCCTACAATGAGCAGTTCTTC

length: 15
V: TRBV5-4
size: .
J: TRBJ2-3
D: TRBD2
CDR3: CASSLTSGSTDTQYF
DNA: TGTGCCAGCAGCTTGACTAGCGGGAGCACAGATACGCAGTATTTT

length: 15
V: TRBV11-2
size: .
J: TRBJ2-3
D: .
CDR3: CASTLAPRSTDTQYF
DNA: TGTGCCAGCACCCTGGCCCCGAGAAGCACAGATACGCAGTATTTT

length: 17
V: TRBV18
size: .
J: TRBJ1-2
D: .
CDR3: CASSPPTGTEIGYGYTF
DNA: TGTGCCAGCTCACCACCGACGGGGACGGAGATTGGCTATGGCTACACCTTC

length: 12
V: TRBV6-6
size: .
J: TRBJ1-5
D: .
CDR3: CASGRNNQPQHF
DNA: TGTGCCAGCGGAAGAAACAATCAGCCCCAGCATTTT

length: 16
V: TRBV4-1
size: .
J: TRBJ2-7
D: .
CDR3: CASSQDLIGTIYEQYF
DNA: TGCGCCAGCAGCCAAGATCTTATTGGAACAATCTACGAGCAGTACTTC

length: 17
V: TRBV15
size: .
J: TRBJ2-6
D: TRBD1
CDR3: CATSRVGQSPGANVLTF
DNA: TGTGCCACCAGCAGAGTGGGACAGAGCCCTGGGGCCAACGTCCTGACTTTC

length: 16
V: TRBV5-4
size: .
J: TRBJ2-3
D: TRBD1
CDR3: CASSLVPGQGSDTQYF
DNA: TGTGCCAGCAGTTTAGTCCCGGGACAGGGATCAGATACGCAGTATTTT

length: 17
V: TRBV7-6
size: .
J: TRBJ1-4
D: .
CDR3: CASSLAPWSGKGEKLFF
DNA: TGTGCCAGCAGCTTAGCGCCCTGGAGCGGCAAGGGTGAAAAACTGTTTTTT

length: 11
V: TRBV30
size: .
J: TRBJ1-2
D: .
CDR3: CAWSPRDTLTF
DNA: TGTGCCTGGAGTCCCCGGGACACCCTAACCTTC

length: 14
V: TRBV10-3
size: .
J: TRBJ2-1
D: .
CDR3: CAISVGVGYNEQFF
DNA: TGTGCCATCAGTGTGGGGGTGGGGTACAATGAGCAGTTCTTC

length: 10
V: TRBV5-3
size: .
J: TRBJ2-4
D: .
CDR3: CARAEVAGIF
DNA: TGTGCCAGAGCCGAGGTCGCGGGGATCTTC

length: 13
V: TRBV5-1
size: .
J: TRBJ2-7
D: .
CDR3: CASSLESRYEQYF
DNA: TGCGCCAGCAGCTTGGAATCAAGGTACGAGCAGTACTTC

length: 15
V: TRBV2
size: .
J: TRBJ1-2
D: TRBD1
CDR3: CASSDRTGGNYGYTF
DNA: TGTGCCAGCAGTGACCGGACAGGGGGCAACTATGGCTACACCTTC

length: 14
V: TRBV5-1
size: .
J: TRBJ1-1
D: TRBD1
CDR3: CASSLGDREAEAFF
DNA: TGCGCCAGCAGCTTGGGGGACAGGGAGGCTGAAGCTTTCTTT

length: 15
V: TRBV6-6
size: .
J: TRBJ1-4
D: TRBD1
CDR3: CASSYGDRGGEKLFF
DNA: TGTGCCAGCAGTTACGGGGACAGGGGTGGTGAAAAACTGTTTTTT

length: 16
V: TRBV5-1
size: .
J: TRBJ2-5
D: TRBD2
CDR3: CASSTRLAGRLETQYF
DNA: TGCGCCAGCAGCACAAGACTAGCGGGACGATTGGAGACCCAGTACTTC

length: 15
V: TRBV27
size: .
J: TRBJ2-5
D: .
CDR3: CASSPTRVYQETQYF
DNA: TGTGCCAGCAGTCCCACGCGGGTCTACCAAGAGACCCAGTACTTC

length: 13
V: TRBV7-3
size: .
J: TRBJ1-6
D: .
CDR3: CASSLRRGSPLHF
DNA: TGTGCCAGCAGCCTACGACGCGGTTCACCCCTCCACTTT

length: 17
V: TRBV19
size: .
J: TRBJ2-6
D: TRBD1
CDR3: CASSIGQGASGANVLTF
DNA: TGTGCCAGTAGTATCGGACAGGGGGCGTCTGGGGCCAACGTCCTGACTTTC

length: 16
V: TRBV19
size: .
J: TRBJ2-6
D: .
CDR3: CASRQQVSSGANVLTF
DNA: TGTGCCAGTAGGCAGCAGGTCAGCTCTGGGGCCAACGTCCTGACTTTC

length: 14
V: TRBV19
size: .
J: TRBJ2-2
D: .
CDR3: CASSSTVNTGELFF
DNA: TGTGCCAGTAGTTCGACAGTGAACACCGGGGAGCTGTTTTTT

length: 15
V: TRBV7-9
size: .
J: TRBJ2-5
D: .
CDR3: CASSLVLVGAETQYF
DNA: TGTGCCAGCAGTCTGGTTTTGGTGGGGGCAGAGACCCAGTACTTC

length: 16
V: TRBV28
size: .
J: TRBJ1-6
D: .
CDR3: CASSLPGTPSNSPLHF
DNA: TGTGCCAGCAGTTTACCGGGGACTCCCTCTAATTCACCCCTCCACTTT

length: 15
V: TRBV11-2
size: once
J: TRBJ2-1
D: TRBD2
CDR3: CASSYSGSIGNEQFF
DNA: TGTGCCAGCAGCTATAGCGGGAGCATCGGCAATGAGCAGTTCTTC

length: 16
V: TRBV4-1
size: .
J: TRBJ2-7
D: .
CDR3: CASSPNPGGTAYEQYF
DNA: TGCGCCAGCAGCCCCAACCCGGGGGGCACCGCCTACGAGCAGTACTTC

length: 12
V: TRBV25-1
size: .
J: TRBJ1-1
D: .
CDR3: CASREGNTEAFF
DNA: TGTGCCAGCAGGGAGGGGAACACTGAAGCTTTCTTT

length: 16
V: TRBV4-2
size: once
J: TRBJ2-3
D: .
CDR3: CASSPTGTRALDTQYF
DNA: TGTGCCAGCAGCCCTACCGGGACTCGGGCATTAGATACGCAGTATTTT

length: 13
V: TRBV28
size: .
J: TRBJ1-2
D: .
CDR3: CASSPGGNYGYTF
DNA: TGTGCCAGCAGTCCCGGAGGTAACTATGGCTACACCTTC

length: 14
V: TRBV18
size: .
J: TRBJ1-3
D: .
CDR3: CASEDGNSGNTIYF
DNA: TGTGCCAGCGAGGACGGGAACTCTGGAAACACCATATATTTT

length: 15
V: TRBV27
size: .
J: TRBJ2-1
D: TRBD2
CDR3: CASSSPGLADNEQFF
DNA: TGTGCCAGCAGTTCCCCGGGACTAGCTGACAATGAGCAGTTCTTC

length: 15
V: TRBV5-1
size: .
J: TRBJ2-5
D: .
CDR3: CASSFRQVTQETQYF
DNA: TGCGCCAGCAGCTTCCGACAGGTAACCCAAGAGACCCAGTACTTC

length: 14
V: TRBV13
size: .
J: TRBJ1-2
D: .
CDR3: CASNTQETNYGYTF
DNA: TGTGCCAGCAACACACAGGAGACGAACTATGGCTACACCTTC

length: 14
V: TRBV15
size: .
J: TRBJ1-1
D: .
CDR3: CATSRGRVGTEAFF
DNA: TGTGCCACCAGCAGAGGCAGGGTCGGCACTGAAGCTTTCTTT

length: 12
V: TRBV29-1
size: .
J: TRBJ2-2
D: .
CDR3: CSGLRVTGELFF
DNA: TGCAGCGGCCTCAGGGTGACCGGGGAGCTGTTTTTT

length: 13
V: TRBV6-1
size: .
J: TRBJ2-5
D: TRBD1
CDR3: CASSEGQGKTQYF
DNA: TGTGCCAGCAGTGAAGGACAGGGGAAGACCCAGTACTTC

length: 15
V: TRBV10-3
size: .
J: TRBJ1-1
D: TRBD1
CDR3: CAISPGQGVSTEAFF
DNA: TGTGCCATCAGTCCGGGACAGGGGGTTAGTACTGAAGCTTTCTTT

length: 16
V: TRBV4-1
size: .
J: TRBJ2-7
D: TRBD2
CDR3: CASSKVRAGGFHEQYF
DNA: TGCGCCAGCAGCAAGGTTCGAGCGGGAGGGTTCCACGAGCAGTACTTC

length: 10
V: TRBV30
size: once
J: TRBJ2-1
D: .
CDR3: CAWSSYEQFF
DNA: TGTGCCTGGAGTAGTTATGAGCAGTTCTTC

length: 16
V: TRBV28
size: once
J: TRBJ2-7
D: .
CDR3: CASSPTRGKVSYEQYF
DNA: TGTGCCAGCAGTCCCACACGAGGGAAAGTTTCCTACGAGCAGTACTTC

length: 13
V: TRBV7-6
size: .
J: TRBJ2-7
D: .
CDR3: CASSREVGYEQYF
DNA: TGTGCCAGCAGTAGAGAGGTTGGCTACGAGCAGTACTTC